This passage covers 22 T cell receptor beta chains from one sample sequenced in a study of OX40 agonist ivuxolimab in advanced cancers. Repertoires were generated with immunoSEQ multiplex PCR, while TCRdb's copy carries only in-frame clones and drops some. The repertoire holds fewer than 95,000 clones, with around 91% as singletons. The sequencing here drew on CD4+ or CD8+ T cells sorted from blood, taken in a trial of the OX40 agonist ivuxolimab. The receptors shown here come from an adult with an advanced solid tumor such as melanoma, head and neck, liver or kidney cancer.

The chain joins TRBV27 to TRBJ2-3; D unresolved. Germline assignment: CDR1 MNHEY and CDR2 SMNVEV (reference sequence). This CDR3 spans 12 amino acids. V was clipped by 4 bases and J by 6 bases, with 8 bases between them. In DNA, the CDR3 is TGTGCCAGCAGTTATATGGGGGATACGCAGTATTTT. Encoded protein: CASSYMGDTQYF.

The CDR3, as DNA: TGTGCCAGTAGTAGAGGACTAGCGGGAGTTGGCGAGACCCAGTACTTC. Encoded protein: CASSRGLAGVGETQYF. The chain employs TRBV19 and TRBJ2-5, with 13 bases identical to TRBD2. Germline trimming cut 4 bases from V and 5 bases from J; bases unmatched to any gene: 7. Per the germline V gene, CDR1 is LNHDA and CDR2 is SQIVND (reference sequence). CDR3 size: 16 residues.

Here the CDR3 reads CASTGREGRDTQYF. The CDR3 DNA follows: TGCGCCAGCACCGGGCGGGAGGGTAGAGATACGCAGTATTTT. The genes are TRBV5-1 and TRBJ2-3; 9 bases align to TRBD2. Germline-derived CDR1 and CDR2 are SGHRS and YFSETQ. The CDR3 is 14 residues long. V trimming: 6 bases; J trimming: 5 bases; junction bases outside the gene matches: 7.

The J gene is TRBJ2-7, the V gene TRBV7-2; 9 bases are shared with TRBD2. With 4 bases clipped from V and 5 bases from J, the junction kept 12 bases outside the gene matches. The germline V gene has CDR1 SGHTA and CDR2 FQGNSA. This CDR3 spans 16 amino acids. CDR3 region: CASSSVFSGSAHEQYF. CDR3 DNA: TGTGCCAGCAGCTCGGTTTTTAGCGGGAGCGCCCACGAGCAGTACTTC.

The rearrangement links TRBV5-4 to TRBJ2-1; 7 bases match TRBD2. The CDR3 covers 15 residues. V shed 4 bases and J 9 bases; nucleotides not matched to a gene: 13. Germline values: CDR1 SGHNT, CDR2 YYREEE (reference sequence). The CDR3 sequence: CASSLRGAGRGEQFF. Written as DNA, the CDR3 is TGTGCCAGCAGCCTCCGGGGAGCGGGAAGAGGTGAGCAGTTCTTC.

This clone was counted once. This chain connects TRBV25-1 to TRBJ1-1; the D is unclear. CDR1 is MGHDK, CDR2 SYGVNS, per germline. CDR3 length: 10 residues. Trimming cost V 6 bases and J 7 bases, with 6 bases left between them. CDR3 DNA sequence: TGTGCCAGCAGAAATCATGAAGCTTTCTTT. This translates into CASRNHEAFF.

The chain links TRBV27 to TRBJ2-1; 11 bases fit TRBD2. The CDR3 extends over 16 amino acids. Looked up from germline, CDR1 is MNHEY and CDR2 is SMNVEV (reference sequence). With 0 bases clipped from V and 5 bases from J, the junction kept 3 bases outside the gene matches. Written as DNA, the CDR3 is TGTGCCAGCAGTTTATCCGGGACTAGCGGTAACAATGAGCAGTTCTTC. Its translation is CASSLSGTSGNNEQFF.

The V gene is TRBV9, the J gene TRBJ1-1; D gene uncertain. The ends were cut back, 3 bases at V and 5 bases at J, with 14 bases in the middle. The CDR3 totals 14 residues. Per germline, CDR1 SGDLS and CDR2 YYNGEE. CDR3 DNA sequence: TGTGCCAGCAGCGCGGCGACCGGGCGGACTGAAGCTTTCTTT. Protein: CASSAATGRTEAFF.

The DNA of the CDR3 is TGTGCCAGCATGCGCCGGGACAGGGGTGCCTACGAGCAGTACTTC. Its protein is CASMRRDRGAYEQYF. The chain employs TRBV7-8 and TRBJ2-7; 10 positions agree with TRBD1. Germline loops: CDR1 SGHVS, CDR2 FQNEAQ. V gave up 7 bases and J gave up 2 bases; unmatched junction bases: 8. This CDR3 region has 15 residues.

The chain joins TRBV5-6 to TRBJ1-3, with D uncertain. This CDR3 comprises 14 residues. CDR1 and CDR2 from the germline V gene are SGHDT and YYEEEE. V lost 1 base and J 2 bases, leaving 7 bases between the germline ends. The DNA of the CDR3 is TGTGCCAGCAGCTTGAGCGGACCTGGAAACACCATATATTTT. As protein: CASSLSGPGNTIYF.

The chain carries TRBV27 and TRBJ1-1; D is possibly TRBD1 (6 bases). In germline, CDR1 is MNHEY, CDR2 SMNVEV (reference sequence). There are 13 residues in the CDR3. Trimming took off 4 bases at V and 3 bases at J, with 9 bases between the two ends. The CDR3 loop is CASSSDRHTEAFF. The CDR3 bases are TGTGCCAGCAGTTCCGACAGGCACACTGAAGCTTTCTTT.

V usage is TRBV7-6 and J usage is TRBJ2-7; 10 nucleotides match TRBD1. The CDR3 sequence is 14 residues long. CDR1 is SGHVS, CDR2 FNYEAQ, per germline. V lost 3 bases, J lost 3 bases, and 2 bases stayed unmatched. The CDR3 DNA is TGTGCCAGCAGCTTCTGGGACAGGGGCTACGAGCAGTACTTC. The encoded protein is CASSFWDRGYEQYF.

This chain uses TRBV30 with TRBJ1-2; tentative D call: TRBD1 (5 bases). This CDR3 is 16 amino acids long. From germline, CDR1 is GTSNPN and CDR2 SVGIG (reference sequence). The V gene lost 0 bases and the J gene lost 4 bases, with 18 bases spanning the gap. CDR3 sequence reads: CAWSVPRVRWGYGYTF. The CDR3, as DNA: TGTGCCTGGAGTGTACCCAGGGTTAGGTGGGGCTATGGCTACACCTTC. Full variable domain (outside the CDR3, taken from reference TRBV30 and TRBJ1-2): SQTIHQWPATLVQPVGSPLSLECTVEGTSNPNLYWYRQAAGRGLQLLFYSVGIGQISSEVPQNLSASRPQDRQFILSSKKLLLSDSGFYLCAWSVPRVRWGYGYTFGSGTRLTVV.

The chain joins TRBV11-1 to TRBJ2-1; 7 nucleotides line up with TRBD2. The CDR3 consists of 16 residues. Trimming at V came to 5 bases and at J to 2 bases, leaving 9 bases not matched to a gene. The germline V gene encodes CDR1 SGHAT and CDR2 FQDESV (reference sequence). CDR3 sequence: CASSLGAGVTYNEQFF. The DNA of the CDR3 is TGTGCCAGCAGCCTCGGGGCGGGAGTTACCTACAATGAGCAGTTCTTC.

V gene TRBV28 combines with J gene TRBJ2-2; TRBD1 matches 11 bases. Germline CDR1 reads MDHEN; CDR2 reads SYDVKM. With 8 bases clipped from V and 0 bases from J, the junction kept 5 bases outside the gene matches. The CDR3 runs 16 residues. The CDR3 coding sequence is TGTGCCAGCTCGCGGGACAGGGGGTCGAACACCGGGGAGCTGTTTTTT. It encodes CASSRDRGSNTGELFF.

The chain has TRBV5-4 and TRBJ2-5; D is possibly TRBD2 (5 bases). This CDR3 contains 12 residues. Trimming shortened V by 4 bases and J by 1 base, and 5 bases separated the two germline ends. CDR1 and CDR2 from the germline V gene are SGHNT and YYREEE (reference sequence). The chain's CDR3 is CASSGLQETQYF. The CDR3 bases are TGTGCCAGCAGCGGACTCCAAGAGACCCAGTACTTC.

This chain joins TRBV7-6 and TRBJ1-1; tentatively, D is TRBD1 (5 bases). Trimming removed 2 bases from V and 7 bases from J, with 26 bases in between. This CDR3 has 18 amino acids. CDR1 is SGHVS, CDR2 FNYEAQ, per germline. The CDR3, as DNA: TGTGCCAGCAGCTTACCGCGGGATGGGAAAAAGGCGAGGGGTGAAGCTTTCTTT. Residues: CASSLPRDGKKARGEAFF.

The chain carries TRBV7-9 and TRBJ2-2; 11 nucleotides line up with TRBD2. The CDR3 totals 15 residues. Germline-derived CDR1 and CDR2 are SEHNR and FQNEAQ (reference sequence). V shed 5 bases, J shed 4 bases, and the junction held 3 bases outside the gene matches. The CDR3 is CASSPLAGGTGELFF. CDR3 DNA: TGTGCCAGCAGCCCTCTAGCGGGAGGCACCGGGGAGCTGTTTTTT.

Details on this clone: The same CDR3 arises from other DNA sequences in this sample as well. The chain carries TRBV9 and TRBJ1-1; the D is unclear. Germline V gene sequence: CDR1 SGDLS, CDR2 YYNGEE. The length of the CDR3 is 13 residues. Trimming took 2 bases from V and 1 from J, leaving 6 bases between them. The CDR3 DNA sequence: TGTGCCAGCAGCGTCGGGCCGAACACTGAAGCTTTCTTT. It is translated as CASSVGPNTEAFF.

The J gene is TRBJ1-4, the V gene TRBV11-3; D not resolved. Germline V CDR1 and CDR2: SGHNT, YENEEA. CDR3 length: 13 amino acids. V lost 5 bases and J 5 bases, leaving 9 bases between the germline ends. CDR3 in amino acids: CASSRARNEKLFF. As DNA, the CDR3 is TGTGCCAGCAGCCGGGCCCGAAATGAAAAACTGTTTTTT.

This sequence joins TRBV7-2 and TRBJ1-5, with 8 bases fitting TRBD1. This CDR3 region has 16 residues. V gave up 5 bases and J gave up 0 bases; unmatched junction bases: 6. In germline, CDR1 is SGHTA, CDR2 FQGNSA. CDR3 amino acids: CASSLSTGASNQPQHF. The CDR3 nucleotides are TGTGCCAGCAGCCTTTCGACAGGGGCTAGCAATCAGCCCCAGCATTTT.

V is TRBV7-2 and J is TRBJ2-2, with 10 bases identical to TRBD2. The junction had 5 bases not matched to a gene; V was cut back by 5 bases and J by 2 bases. CDR1 is SGHTA, CDR2 FQGNSA, per germline. This CDR3 is 16 amino acids long. The CDR3 DNA reads TGTGCCAGCAGCAGGACTAGCGGATTAAACACCGGGGAGCTGTTTTTT. This encodes CASSRTSGLNTGELFF.